The clone carrying this T cell receptor (beta chain) was seen a handful of times. Its cognate antigen is unknown. This entry is derived from a study of cytomegalovirus exposure and HLA in healthy donors. Across the whole study: Most genotyped donors, about 81% of 300 to 400, had Caucasian-associated genetic ancestry.

PCR primers comprised 60 Vbeta and 13 Jbeta primers. Using immunoSEQ multiplex PCR, the repertoire was profiled, and TCRdb retains in-frame clones only, with some absent. The sample has 70,000 to 95,000 clones; more than 80% are singletons. Points from the study as a whole: According to an earlier analysis, most TCR beta V segments yielded productive rearrangements about 90% or about 30% of the time. A further, later analysis showed that HLA-associated TCR beta chains (compared with equally common others) were more clonally expanded.

CDR1 MNHEY and CDR2 SVGAGI come from the germline V gene. The CDR3 extends over 13 amino acids. The germline V and J ends were trimmed by 6 bases and 0 bases, with 9 bases remaining between them. This sequence joins TRBV6-5 and TRBJ2-7; D ambiguous. The origin of this receptor is a woman under 40 in good health and CMV-seronegative. Sequencing was carried out using PBMCs. The CDR3 protein is CASRRQASYEQYF. The CDR3 bases are TGTGCCAGCAGGCGACAAGCCTCCTACGAGCAGTACTTC.